The following is a T cell receptor beta chain sequence with its context. What this receptor recognizes is not known. No base qualities exist here, and no much larger clone lies one base off it. In the prospective study, participants were roughly 18 to 89 years old, resided in about 25 geographic areas of the United States, and were enrolled through a virtual design. Cohort assignment in the prospective study relied on participant-reported clinical history from a screening survey and a study questionnaire. Each participant in the prospective study had whole blood, serum and a nasopharyngeal or oropharyngeal swab collected by mobile phlebotomists. Participants in the prospective study had the option to provide additional blood draws and questionnaires over a roughly 2-month period. Prospective study blood samples were shipped either frozen or at room temperature before DNA extraction. The entry originates in a study of blood T cell repertoires in COVID-19 (TCRdb year 2020). Context from the whole study: Recovered participants in ImmuneRACE Cohort 3 were defined as having two consecutive negative NP/OP PCR tests, clearance from a healthcare professional, or resolution of symptoms. Nearly every sample came with metadata listing a de-identified subject ID, COVID-19 status, age in years and sex. Subjects who had been exposed to COVID-19, were actively infected with it, or had recovered from it provided the deeply sampled blood TCRbeta repertoires that made up the dataset. Samples came from the ongoing ImmuneRACE study (first 160 participants) plus 1,254 subjects from 6 global collaborators. A freely available public database, intended as a resource for researchers studying the immune response to SARS-CoV-2, is where the repertoires were released. The prospective study material was composed of cDNA or gDNA derived from T cells, B-cell-depleted T cells, or PBMCs. Where available, HLA class I and class II types were taken from metadata supplied by the sample provider and were not determined by assay-based typing. Samples from collaborators originated in the United States, Italy and Spain and spanned both the acute and convalescent phases of COVID-19. Results the study describes overall, beyond this receptor: The amount of clinical and demographic metadata varied by source and participant and was provided uncurated.

TCRbeta CDR3 regions were amplified from genomic DNA using the immunoSEQ Assay, a bias-controlled multiplex PCR. Regarding the original processing steps: Within the assay, amplification of reference gene primers was used to estimate how many nucleated cells each sample contained. To quantify the absolute abundance of each unique TCRbeta CDR3 rearrangement, sequence reads were collapsed and filtered. For each sample, productive Simpson clonality was calculated as the square root of Simpson's diversity index across productive rearrangements. TCRdb retrieved this table from immuneACCESS and kept in-frame rearrangements only. Not all clones are present; in checked studies, unresolved V genes account for under half, and no reason is known for the remainder. D and trimming come from the DNA, and the V and J calls and clone size come from that table. This sample comprises about 200,000 clones, about 86% of them detected only once. Under 30% of the sample is taken by the ten largest.

The V end loses 6 bases and the J end loses 7 bases, and a stretch of 19 bases separates them. The germline V gene sets CDR1 to MDHEN and CDR2 to SYDVKM. The CDR3 covers 14 residues, taking in both the cysteine and the phenylalanine. Here the CDR3 DNA is all that survives: 42 bases in frame from base 1. The sequenced material came from PBMCs or T cells enriched from blood (not recorded which). The V gene is TRBV28 and the J gene is TRBJ2-7, with TRBD1 as a weak D call on 5 bases. This TCR was sampled from a woman aged 40 to 50 in a cohort exposed to, infected with or recovered from COVID-19 (not recorded which). In nucleotide form, the sequence is TGTGCCAGCAGGGGCCGACAGTTCACAAAGGAGCAGTACTTC. This translates into CASRGRQFTKEQYF.